What follows are 17 T cell receptor beta chains derived from one specimen sequenced in a study of blood T cell repertoires in COVID-19. TCRdb's copy holds only in-frame clones and misses some; the assay was immunoSEQ multiplex PCR. The sample carries roughly 51,000 clones, 80% to 90% recorded once. Sequencing was performed on peripheral blood. Receptor source: a woman older than 75 with acute or convalescent COVID-19.

The rearrangement joins TRBV3-1 (or the pseudogene TRBV3-2) to TRBJ1-2, with 12 positions matching TRBD1. CDR1 is LGHDT and CDR2 is YNNKEL in the germline V gene (reference sequence). Trimming removed 5 bases from V and 8 bases from J; junction bases left unmatched: 3. The CDR3 is made up of 13 amino acids. Here the CDR3 reads CASSGTGGYGYTF. CDR3 in DNA: TGTGCCAGCAGCGGGACAGGGGGCTACGGCTACACCTTC.

J is TRBJ2-3 and V is TRBV3-1 (or the pseudogene TRBV3-2), with 13 nucleotides matching TRBD2. After removal of 4 bases from V and 2 bases from J, the junction contained 3 bases not matched to a gene. In germline, CDR1 is LGHDT, CDR2 YNNKEL (reference sequence). CDR3 length: 16 residues. The CDR3 reads CASSRGLAGITDTQYF. CDR3 nucleotides: TGTGCCAGCAGCCGGGGACTAGCGGGGATCACAGATACGCAGTATTTT.

This clone was counted only a few times. This sequence joins TRBV11-3 and TRBJ2-7; 8 bases align to TRBD1. This CDR3 is built from 13 residues. The germline CDR1 and CDR2 sequences are SGHNT and YENEEA. V lost 9 bases, J lost 1 base, and 5 bases stayed unmatched. CDR3 DNA: TGTGCCAGGGTGGACAGGGAGTCCTACGAGCAGTACTTC. Residues: CARVDRESYEQYF. The variable domain in full, completed from reference TRBV11-3 and TRBJ2-7, reads EAGVVQSPRYKIIEKKQPVAFWCNPISGHNTLYWYLQNLGQGPELLIRYENEEAVDDSQLPKDRFSAERLKGVDSTLKIQPAELGDSAVYLCARVDRESYEQYFGPGTRLTVT.

The CDR3 reads CAISAGRSGNTIYF. The CDR3 coding sequence is TGTGCCATCAGTGCGGGAAGGTCTGGAAACACCATATATTTT. This chain links TRBV10-3 with TRBJ1-3; D is unclear. V dropped 4 bases and J dropped 1 base, with 8 bases sitting between them. The CDR3 totals 14 residues. Germline CDR1 ENHRY, CDR2 SYGVKD.

The J gene is TRBJ2-3, the V gene TRBV9; 8 bases map to TRBD1. This CDR3 comprises 13 residues. From germline, CDR1 is SGDLS and CDR2 YYNGEE. The V segment lost 5 bases and the J segment 5 bases; nucleotides outside the gene matches: 4. This CDR3 reads CASSPDRGDTQYF. The CDR3 bases are TGTGCCAGCAGTCCAGACAGGGGAGATACGCAGTATTTT. The complete variable domain, with remaining parts taken from reference TRBV9 and TRBJ2-3, reads DSGVTQTPKHLITATGQRVTLRCSPRSGDLSVYWYQQSLDQGLQFLIQYYNGEERAKGNILERFSAQQFPDLHSELNLSSLELGDSALYFCASSPDRGDTQYFGPGTRLTVL.

The chain employs TRBV6-6 and TRBJ1-4, with a possible D match to TRBD1 (5 bases). V gave up 5 bases and J gave up 4 bases, with 14 bases separating them. The CDR3 has 15 amino acids. CDR1 is MNHNY and CDR2 is SVGAGI in the germline V gene (reference sequence). The CDR3 is CASSPYQGFNEKLFF. The CDR3, as DNA: TGTGCCAGCAGTCCCTATCAGGGCTTTAATGAAAAACTGTTTTTT.

CDR3 nucleotides: TGTGCCAGCAGCTCCCGACAGGGTAGCACCGGGGAGCTGTTTTTT. Translated, it gives CASSSRQGSTGELFF. This chain joins TRBV7-6 and TRBJ2-2; 7 nucleotides match TRBD1. CDR1 is SGHVS and CDR2 is FNYEAQ in the germline V gene. This CDR3 has 15 amino acids. The V segment lost 4 bases and the J segment 4 bases; nucleotides outside the gene matches: 6.

The rearrangement joins TRBV3-1 (or the pseudogene TRBV3-2) to TRBJ1-2; 8 bases map to TRBD1. Germline V gives CDR1 LGHDT, CDR2 YNNKEL (reference sequence). The CDR3 sequence is 13 residues long. V trimming: 3 bases; J trimming: 8 bases; junction bases outside the gene matches: 5. In nucleotides, the CDR3 is TGTGCCAGCAGCCAGCGGACAGGGCAAGGCTACACCTTC. Translated, it gives CASSQRTGQGYTF.

This rearrangement joins TRBV7-2 to TRBJ2-1, with 9 positions matching TRBD1. The CDR3 extends over 15 amino acids. Per germline, CDR1 SGHTA and CDR2 FQGNSA. V gave up 3 bases and J gave up 4 bases; unmatched junction bases: 4. The CDR3 reads CASSFDRGVYNEQFF. CDR3 nucleotides: TGTGCCAGCAGCTTTGACAGGGGGGTATACAATGAGCAGTTCTTC.

The V gene is TRBV10-3, the J gene TRBJ1-1; TRBD1 agrees at 7 bases. Germline trimming cut 7 bases from V and 5 bases from J; bases unmatched to any gene: 7. The germline V gene encodes CDR1 ENHRY and CDR2 SYGVKD. The CDR3 covers 13 residues. The CDR3 bases are TGTGCCATCACCCCAAACAGGGGAACTGAAGCTTTCTTT. Its protein product is CAITPNRGTEAFF.

The rearrangement uses TRBV7-9 and TRBJ1-2, with unresolved D. CDR1 SEHNR and CDR2 FQNEAQ come from the germline V gene (reference sequence). Trimming shortened V by 2 bases and J by 7 bases, and 17 bases separated the two germline ends. CDR3 length: 15 amino acids. Written as DNA, the CDR3 is TGTGCCAGCAGCTTAATACGTAACGGGAAGGGTGGCTACACCTTC. Translated: CASSLIRNGKGGYTF.

This chain links TRBV2 with TRBJ1-2, with 8 bases fitting TRBD1. CDR1 is SNHLY, CDR2 FYNNEI, per germline. Trimming removed 4 bases from V and 4 bases from J; junction bases left unmatched: 8. There are 15 residues in the CDR3. CDR3 sequence reads: CASSVPTGVSYGYTF. CDR3 nucleotides: TGTGCCAGCAGTGTTCCGACAGGGGTCTCCTATGGCTACACCTTC.

The J gene is TRBJ2-7, the V gene TRBV6-5; TRBD2 agrees at 7 bases. This CDR3 spans 15 amino acids. Germline CDR1 and CDR2: MNHEY and SVGAGI. The V and J ends lost 6 bases and 2 bases, in that order; junction bases with no gene match: 10. This chain's CDR3 is CASRDTTAGAYEQYF. The DNA for the CDR3 is TGTGCCAGCAGAGACACCACGGCGGGGGCCTACGAGCAGTACTTC.

The chain combines TRBV6-5 with TRBJ2-3, with 7 bases identical to TRBD1. V lost 8 bases and J lost 3; bases outside the gene matches: 11. The germline V gene has CDR1 MNHEY and CDR2 SVGAGI. This CDR3 is built from 15 residues. CDR3 residues: CASYQLGQATDTQYF. The CDR3 DNA reads as TGTGCCAGCTATCAGCTAGGACAGGCAACAGATACGCAGTATTTT.

This sequence joins TRBV5-1 and TRBJ2-5; D is ambiguous. CDR3 length equals 14 residues. The germline V and J ends were trimmed by 0 bases and 4 bases, with 10 bases remaining between them. Germline-derived CDR1 and CDR2 are SGHRS and YFSETQ. CDR3 sequence reads: CASSLAVSLETQYF. The CDR3 coding sequence is TGCGCCAGCAGCTTGGCCGTTAGCTTAGAGACCCAGTACTTC.

This chain uses TRBV3-1 (or the pseudogene TRBV3-2) with TRBJ1-5, with D unresolved. Trimming took off 1 base at V and 2 bases at J, with 9 bases between the two ends. The germline V gene encodes CDR1 LGHDT and CDR2 YNNKEL (reference sequence). The CDR3 spans 15 residues. In DNA form, the CDR3 reads TGTGCCAGCAGCCAAGGCGCGGGAGGCAATCAGCCCCAGCATTTT. Residues: CASSQGAGGNQPQHF.

The V call is TRBV11-2, the J call TRBJ2-5; tentatively, D is TRBD1 (6 bases). CDR3 size: 14 residues. V was cut by 5 bases and J by 11 bases, with 21 bases left in between. Germline assignment: CDR1 SGHAT and CDR2 FQNNGV. The CDR3 loop is CASSPLQGIPQQYF. As DNA, the CDR3 is TGTGCCAGCAGCCCCCTACAGGGAATCCCACAGCAGTACTTC.